The 9 T cell receptor beta chains reported below all come from one sample, sequenced in a study of Ad26.COV2.S vaccination and SARS-CoV-2 variants. TCRdb's copy holds only in-frame clones and misses some; the assay was immunoSEQ multiplex PCR. The table records around 400,000 clones, approximately 83% of them present only once. As to treatment: approximately 18 received Ad26.COV2.S at low or high dose, single or two shots; 5 received placebo; per-sample allocation not given. Collection of the samples took place on day 63 after the first injection of vaccine or placebo. The specimen comprised peripheral blood, sampled in a trial of Ad26.COV2.S vaccine versus placebo. The receptors shown here come from a person between 18 and 59 years old who received the Ad26.COV2.S COVID-19 vaccine or a placebo.

This clone showed up just a few times. In nucleotides, the CDR3 is TGTGCCAGCACCCAAGGGGTGACAGGGGAATTGGAGCAGTTCTTC. Translated, it gives CASTQGVTGELEQFF. This chain joins TRBV5-4 and TRBJ2-1; 8 nucleotides line up with TRBD1. The CDR3 runs 15 residues. Germline V gene sequence: CDR1 SGHNT, CDR2 YYREEE (reference sequence). The ends lost 6 bases at V and 10 bases at J; junction bases unmatched: 15.

This clone was seen a single time. The rearrangement uses TRBV12-1 and TRBJ2-3; the table names TRBD2, a call not compared with the DNA. TRBV12-1 is a pseudogene segment. The CDR3 covers 11 residues. The CDR3 region has the DNA TGTGCCAGCACTAGCACAGATACGCAGTATTTT. It encodes CASTSTDTQYF.

The rearrangement links TRBV9 to TRBJ2-2, with unresolved D. V dropped 0 bases and J dropped 7 bases, with 7 bases sitting between them. The CDR3 has 13 residues. CDR1 SGDLS and CDR2 YYNGEE come from the germline V gene. CDR3 sequence reads: CASSVGRDGELFF. In DNA, the CDR3 is TGTGCCAGCAGCGTAGGGAGAGACGGGGAGCTGTTTTTT.

This chain uses TRBV11-2 with TRBJ1-2, with a tentative D call TRBD1 (5 bases). The germline V and J ends were trimmed by 2 bases and 1 base, with 17 bases remaining between them. Germline V gene data show CDR1 as SGHAT and CDR2 as FQNNGV. This CDR3 has 17 residues. The CDR3 sequence is CASSLSMVGTDNYGYTF. The CDR3 DNA is TGTGCCAGCAGCTTAAGCATGGTCGGGACGGATAACTATGGCTACACCTTC.

The CDR3 region has the DNA TGTGCCAGCTCACACGGACACGTATATTCACCCCTCCACTTT. It codes for CASSHGHVYSPLHF. This chain joins TRBV18 and TRBJ1-6; D possibly corresponds to TRBD1 (5 bases). V was clipped by 4 bases and J by 8 bases, with 12 bases between them. Germline V gene lookup returns CDR1 KGHSH and CDR2 LQKENI. The CDR3 covers 14 residues. The variable domain in full, completed from reference TRBV18 and TRBJ1-6, reads NAGVMQNPRHLVRRRGQEARLRCSPMKGHSHVYWYRQLPEEGLKFMVYLQKENIIDESGMPKERFSAEFPKEGPSILRIQQVVRGDSAAYFCASSHGHVYSPLHFGNGTRLTVT.

This clone was picked up one time. The chain has TRBV18 and TRBJ1-1; D is ambiguous. The CDR3 loop spans 14 amino acids. Trimming took 1 base from V and 3 from J, leaving 9 bases between them. CDR1 is KGHSH and CDR2 is LQKENI in the germline V gene. CDR3 sequence (DNA): TGTGCCAGCTCACCACAGGAGAGATACACTGAAGCTTTCTTT. Its translation: CASSPQERYTEAFF. The full variable domain, its missing parts supplied by reference TRBV18 and TRBJ1-1, is NAGVMQNPRHLVRRRGQEARLRCSPMKGHSHVYWYRQLPEEGLKFMVYLQKENIIDESGMPKERFSAEFPKEGPSILRIQQVVRGDSAAYFCASSPQERYTEAFFGQGTRLTVV.

The V call is TRBV5-6, the J call TRBJ1-5, with a possible D match to TRBD1 (6 bases). Germline V CDR1 and CDR2: SGHDT, YYEEEE. V dropped 2 bases and J dropped 4 bases, with 19 bases sitting between them. The CDR3 contains 17 residues. The CDR3 protein is CASSFQQGRRGNQPQHF. Here the CDR3 DNA reads TGTGCCAGCAGCTTCCAACAGGGAAGAAGGGGGAATCAGCCCCAGCATTTT.

The V and J genes are TRBV7-2 and TRBJ1-5, with 10 positions matching TRBD1. The V segment lost 3 bases and the J segment 7 bases; nucleotides outside the gene matches: 6. Germline V gene sequence: CDR1 SGHTA, CDR2 FQGNSA. The CDR3 sequence is 15 residues long. The CDR3: CASSLKDRGWQPQHF. The DNA for the CDR3 is TGTGCCAGCAGCTTGAAGGACAGGGGGTGGCAGCCCCAGCATTTT.

The chain employs TRBV25-1 and TRBJ2-3; D is uncertain. Trimming stripped 11 bases from V and 4 bases from J, with 13 bases between. CDR1 and CDR2 (germline): MGHDK, SYGVNS. The CDR3 contains 12 residues. The chain's CDR3 is CASRATADTQYF. The CDR3 region has the DNA TGTGCCTCTCGGGCGACGGCAGATACGCAGTATTTT.